The 5 T cell receptor beta chains below all came from one sample that was sequenced in a study of T cell changes during pregnancy in multiple sclerosis. Profiled with immunoSEQ multiplex PCR; TCRdb holds only in-frame clones, not every one. The repertoire holds over 85,000 clones, with 75% to 95% as singletons. The specimen comprised peripheral blood, sampled in the first trimester of pregnancy. Source of these receptors: a female donor in good health, enrolled as a control in a pregnancy study.

J is TRBJ2-1 and V is TRBV7-2; possible D gene TRBD1, 7 bases. The V gene's germline CDR1 is SGHTA and CDR2 FQGNSA. Trimming shortened V by 5 bases and J by 7 bases, and 15 bases separated the two germline ends. CDR3 length: 14 residues. The DNA for the CDR3 is TGTGCCAGCAGCCCCCGGGCAGGGGGGAATGAGCAGTTCTTC. As protein: CASSPRAGGNEQFF. Full variable domain (rest looked up from reference TRBV7-2 and TRBJ2-1): GAGVSQSPSNKVTEKGKDVELRCDPISGHTALYWYRQSLGQGLEFLIYFQGNSAPDKSGLPSDRFSAERTGGSVSTLTIQRTQQEDSAVYLCASSPRAGGNEQFFGPGTRLTVL.

The sample holds a few counts of this clone. The chain has TRBV4-2 and TRBJ1-2, with 7 bases fitting TRBD1. Germline CDR1 LGHNA, CDR2 YNFKEQ. The CDR3 runs 14 residues. V trimming: 0 bases; J trimming: 7 bases; junction bases outside the gene matches: 5. DNA for the CDR3: TGTGCCAGCAGCCAAGATAAGGGGGCTTCTGGCTACACCTTC. Translated, it gives CASSQDKGASGYTF.

The gene calls are TRBV18 and TRBJ1-5; TRBD1 agrees at 7 bases. Germline loops: CDR1 KGHSH, CDR2 LQKENI. V trimming: 6 bases; J trimming: 3 bases; junction bases outside the gene matches: 5. The CDR3 is 14 amino acids. CDR3 nucleotides: TGTGCCAGCTCCCCCACAGGGGACAATCAGCCCCAGCATTTT. Its protein is CASSPTGDNQPQHF. Full variable domain (remainder filled in from reference TRBV18 and TRBJ1-5): NAGVMQNPRHLVRRRGQEARLRCSPMKGHSHVYWYRQLPEEGLKFMVYLQKENIIDESGMPKERFSAEFPKEGPSILRIQQVVRGDSAAYFCASSPTGDNQPQHFGDGTRLSIL.

The gene calls are TRBV19 and TRBJ2-1; the match to TRBD2 covers 9 bases. With V trimmed by 1 base and J by 7 bases, 5 bases remained unmatched. Per the germline V gene, CDR1 is LNHDA and CDR2 is SQIVND (reference sequence). The CDR3 totals 15 residues. The CDR3 sequence: CASSIGAGGLNEQFF. CDR3 sequence (DNA): TGTGCCAGTAGTATAGGAGCGGGGGGCCTAAATGAGCAGTTCTTC.

The chain uses TRBV6-1 and TRBJ1-4; no clear D gene. Germline V lookup: CDR1 MNHNS, CDR2 SASEGT. This CDR3 has 16 residues. Trimming removed 4 bases from V and 2 bases from J, with 14 bases in between. The CDR3 loop is CASSAGSAGTNEKLFF. In DNA form, the CDR3 reads TGTGCCAGCAGTGCGGGCTCGGCGGGGACTAATGAAAAACTGTTTTTT.